This TCR beta chain was observed in a study of blood T cell repertoires in COVID-19. The V gene's germline CDR1 is KGHDR and CDR2 SFDVKD. Trimming shortened V by 6 bases and J by 5 bases, and 6 bases separated the two germline ends. The CDR3 is made up of 11 amino acids. Authors' analysis steps: The authors estimated nucleated cell counts from reference gene primer amplification. Method: immunoSEQ multiplex PCR; TCRdb's copy keeps in-frame clones and lacks some. For V, J and clone size, that table is used; D and trimming come from the DNA. Among over 350,000 clones, approximately 93% were seen once, and the ten largest hold about 0.86%.

Material: PBMCs or T cells enriched from blood (not recorded which). The rearrangement uses TRBV24-1 and TRBJ2-5; no reliable D call. The TCR comes from a woman aged 40 to 50 who had been exposed to COVID-19. The CDR3 reads CATSPGETQYF. CDR3 nucleotides: TGTGCCACCAGTCCCGGGGAGACCCAGTACTTC.